These 23 T cell receptor beta chains came from one sample sequenced in a study of OX40 agonist ivuxolimab in advanced cancers. Method: immunoSEQ multiplex PCR; TCRdb's copy keeps in-frame clones and lacks some. This table holds roughly 130,000 clones, just over 90% found once. The sample in question was CD4+ or CD8+ T cells sorted from blood, obtained in a trial of the OX40 agonist ivuxolimab. The source of these receptors is an adult with an advanced solid tumor such as melanoma, head and neck, liver or kidney cancer.

This clone was seen only once. The chain's CDR3 is CASSSQLNGNTEAFF. As DNA, the CDR3 is TGTGCCAGCAGCTCTCAACTTAATGGGAACACTGAAGCTTTCTTT. The V gene is TRBV5-4, the J gene TRBJ1-1; D unresolved. There are 15 residues in the CDR3. CDR1 is SGHNT and CDR2 is YYREEE in the germline V gene (reference sequence). With 3 bases removed from V and 1 base from J, the gap between germline ends came to 13 bases. Complete variable domain (other parts from reference TRBV5-4 and TRBJ1-1): ETGVTQSPTHLIKTRGQQVTLRCSSQSGHNTVSWYQQALGQGPQFIFQYYREEENGRGNFPPRFSGLQFPNYSSELNVNALELDDSALYLCASSSQLNGNTEAFFGQGTRLTVV.

The chain employs TRBV7-8 and TRBJ1-1, with TRBD1 matching 7 bases. CDR1 and CDR2 (germline): SGHVS, FQNEAQ. The V and J ends lost 4 bases and 3 bases, in that order; junction bases with no gene match: 11. CDR3 length: 16 amino acids. The CDR3 loop is CASSSGESTGDTEAFF. The CDR3 nucleotides are TGTGCCAGCAGCTCGGGGGAATCTACAGGGGACACTGAAGCTTTCTTT.

The chain links TRBV7-2 to TRBJ2-5, with TRBD1 matching over 8 bases. Looked up from germline, CDR1 is SGHTA and CDR2 is FQGNSA. J was trimmed by 5 bases and V by 0 bases; bases with no gene match: 5. The CDR3 loop spans 15 amino acids. CDR3 sequence (DNA): TGTGCCAGCAGCTTAGCGGGACAGGTTCGGGAGACCCAGTACTTC. This codes for CASSLAGQVRETQYF.

This sequence joins TRBV7-2 and TRBJ2-3; 13 bases are a match to TRBD2. V was clipped by 5 bases and J by 8 bases; unmatched bases: 7. Germline CDR1 reads SGHTA; CDR2 reads FQGNSA. The CDR3 runs to 15 residues. The CDR3 nucleotides are TGTGCCAGCAGCGGGACTAGCGGGACCCAGGGTACGCAGTATTTT. This translates into CASSGTSGTQGTQYF.

DNA of the CDR3: TGTGCCAGCAGGCTCCCCCGGGTTAGGGGTAGCGCACCCCTCCACTTT. Translating gives CASRLPRVRGSAPLHF. The chain recombines TRBV28 with TRBJ1-6; D may be TRBD1 (5 bases). The CDR3 runs to 16 residues. Germline CDR1 and CDR2: MDHEN and SYDVKM. Trimming shortened V by 6 bases and J by 11 bases, and 23 bases separated the two germline ends.

The chain couples TRBV19 to TRBJ2-7, with a weak D call TRBD1 (5 bases). CDR1 LNHDA and CDR2 SQIVND come from the germline V gene (reference sequence). Trimming pared 4 bases from V and 3 bases from J, leaving 10 bases between. CDR3 length equals 13 residues. CDR3: CASSTQDNYEQYF. The CDR3 DNA reads TGTGCCAGTAGTACTCAGGACAACTACGAGCAGTACTTC.

On this clone: Germline is not matched at one junction end, which may reflect a read error. This sequence joins TRBV5-4 and TRBJ2-1; TRBD1 matches at 8 bases. The CDR3 length is 15 residues. Looked up from germline, CDR1 is SGHNT and CDR2 is YYREEE (reference sequence). The CDR3, as DNA: TGTGCCAGCAGATTGGACAGGGAACCCTACAATGAGCAGTTCTTC. Encoded protein: CASRLDREPYNEQFF.

The chain joins TRBV10-3 to TRBJ1-1; D unclear. CDR1 and CDR2 from the germline V gene are ENHRY and SYGVKD. This CDR3 has 14 amino acids. V lost 9 bases to trimming and J lost 5 bases, with 19 bases between them. The CDR3 loop reads CAIQGSAAGTEAFF. The CDR3 DNA sequence: TGTGCCATTCAAGGGTCAGCCGCGGGTACTGAAGCTTTCTTT.

This chain connects TRBV28 to TRBJ2-3, with D perhaps matching TRBD2 (7 bases). The CDR3 sequence is 15 residues long. The ends were cut back, 7 bases at V and 1 base at J, with 15 bases in the middle. Germline CDR1 reads MDHEN; CDR2 reads SYDVKM. The CDR3 loop reads CASTGRGDGTDTQYF. In nucleotides, the CDR3 is TGTGCCAGCACGGGGAGGGGGGATGGCACAGATACGCAGTATTTT. The full variable domain, rest sourced from reference TRBV28 and TRBJ2-3, is DVKVTQSSRYLVKRTGEKVFLECVQDMDHENMFWYRQDPGLGLRLIYFSYDVKMKEKGDIPEGYSVSREKKERFSLILESASTNQTSMYLCASTGRGDGTDTQYFGPGTRLTVL.

The chain uses TRBV30 and TRBJ1-4; no definite D call. The V gene's germline CDR1 is GTSNPN and CDR2 SVGIG (reference sequence). This CDR3 has 14 residues. Trimming removed 1 base from V and 5 bases from J, with 11 bases in between. The CDR3 sequence: CAWSGADRNEKLFF. In DNA, the CDR3 is TGTGCCTGGAGTGGGGCCGACCGAAATGAAAAACTGTTTTTT. Full variable domain (remainder filled in from reference TRBV30 and TRBJ1-4): SQTIHQWPATLVQPVGSPLSLECTVEGTSNPNLYWYRQAAGRGLQLLFYSVGIGQISSEVPQNLSASRPQDRQFILSSKKLLLSDSGFYLCAWSGADRNEKLFFGSGTQLSVL.

The chain links TRBV2 to TRBJ1-2; D is perhaps TRBD1 (6 bases). Germline CDR1 SNHLY, CDR2 FYNNEI. Between the trimmed V and J ends, which lost 6 bases and 4 bases, there was a span of 15 bases. CDR3 length equals 14 residues. The CDR3: CASRFVQGSYGYTF. DNA for the CDR3: TGTGCCAGCAGATTCGTGCAGGGGTCCTATGGCTACACCTTC.

The J gene is TRBJ2-7, the V gene TRBV2; 12 bases are a match to TRBD2. In germline, CDR1 is SNHLY, CDR2 FYNNEI. The CDR3 covers 16 residues. The junction had 4 bases not matched to a gene; V was cut back by 3 bases and J by 1 base. DNA for the CDR3: TGTGCCAGCAGTGAGACTAGCGGGAGTGTATCCTACGAGCAGTACTTC. It codes for CASSETSGSVSYEQYF.

This chain links TRBV6-6 with TRBJ1-5; no firm D call. The CDR3 consists of 13 residues. The ends were cut back, 3 bases at V and 8 bases at J, with 11 bases in the middle. Germline CDR1 reads MNHNY; CDR2 reads SVGAGI (reference sequence). CDR3 in DNA: TGTGCCAGCAGTTATAGGCAAAGAGAGCCCCAGCATTTT. Protein sequence: CASSYRQREPQHF.

V is TRBV11-2 and J is TRBJ2-5; unclear D gene. This CDR3 has 13 residues. CDR1 and CDR2 from the germline V gene are SGHAT and FQNNGV. The V end was cut by 4 bases, the J end by 1 base, with 7 bases between. The CDR3 region has the DNA TGTGCCAGCAGCTCTCAGACCCAAGAGACCCAGTACTTC. Translation gives CASSSQTQETQYF.

Of note for this clone: Distinct nucleotide sequences in the sample also encode this CDR3. This chain links TRBV11-3 with TRBJ2-3, with D perhaps being TRBD1 or TRBD2 (6 bases each). Germline V gene lookup returns CDR1 SGHNT and CDR2 YENEEA. V lost 1 base to trimming and J lost 0 bases, with 8 bases between them. The CDR3 sequence is 15 residues long. CDR3 nucleotide sequence: TGTGCCAGCAGCTTAGGAGGGGGGAGCACAGATACGCAGTATTTT. Protein sequence: CASSLGGGSTDTQYF. The complete variable domain, with remaining parts taken from reference TRBV11-3 and TRBJ2-3, reads EAGVVQSPRYKIIEKKQPVAFWCNPISGHNTLYWYLQNLGQGPELLIRYENEEAVDDSQLPKDRFSAERLKGVDSTLKIQPAELGDSAVYLCASSLGGGSTDTQYFGPGTRLTVL.

This clone was observed a few times. This rearrangement joins TRBV7-2 to TRBJ1-2, with 8 positions matching TRBD1. The CDR3 sequence is 13 residues long. The ends lost 5 bases at V and 8 bases at J; junction bases unmatched: 7. The V gene's germline CDR1 is SGHTA and CDR2 FQGNSA. Here the CDR3 DNA reads TGTGCCAGCAGCCCCAACAGGGGGAGGGGCTACACCTTC. As protein: CASSPNRGRGYTF.

V and J are TRBV6-1 and TRBJ1-5; 8 bases fit TRBD1. V was pared by 7 bases and J by 15 bases, with 8 bases of the junction left unmatched. The CDR3 is 11 amino acids. Germline loops: CDR1 MNHNS, CDR2 SASEGT. CDR3 region: CASIRGQAWHF. The CDR3 DNA sequence: TGTGCCAGCATAAGGGGACAGGCTTGGCATTTT.

This chain joins TRBV4-3 and TRBJ2-2, with 10 bases lining up with TRBD1. This CDR3 has 15 amino acids. From germline, CDR1 is LGHNA and CDR2 YSLEER. The V gene end was trimmed by 4 bases and the J gene end by 6 bases; junction bases not matched to a gene: 5. The CDR3 region has the DNA TGCGCCAGCAGCCCTCGGACAGGGGGGGCCGGGGAGCTGTTTTTT. It encodes CASSPRTGGAGELFF.

The chain couples TRBV6-1 to TRBJ2-7, with D possibly TRBD2 on 6 matching bases. This CDR3 comprises 13 residues. Between the trimmed V and J ends, which lost 6 bases and 3 bases, there was a span of 12 bases. CDR1 is MNHNS, CDR2 SASEGT, per germline. This CDR3 reads CASSLGLRYEQYF. The DNA for the CDR3 is TGTGCCAGCAGCTTGGGACTTCGCTACGAGCAGTACTTC.

V and J are TRBV6-6 and TRBJ1-1, with a possible D match to TRBD1 (5 bases). Germline lookup yields CDR1 MNHNY and CDR2 SVGAGI (reference sequence). The V gene lost 4 bases and the J gene lost 4 bases, with 13 bases spanning the gap. The CDR3 is made up of 14 amino acids. CDR3 sequence reads: CASSSPTGSTEAFF. In DNA, the CDR3 is TGTGCCAGCAGTTCCCCTACAGGCTCCACTGAAGCTTTCTTT.

The chain has TRBV6-5 and TRBJ1-3; D is ambiguous. Trimming pared 0 bases from V and 1 base from J, leaving 7 bases between. Germline CDR1 MNHEY, CDR2 SVGAGI. CDR3 length equals 15 residues. DNA for the CDR3: TGTGCCAGCAGTTACTCGACTGGGTCTGGAAACACCATATATTTT. It encodes CASSYSTGSGNTIYF.

This clone appeared a single time. The CDR3 sequence: CASRRGEGSGYTF. The CDR3 DNA reads as TGTGCCAGCAGGCGGGGGGAGGGGAGTGGCTACACCTTC. The chain recombines TRBV6-5 with TRBJ1-2; D is perhaps TRBD1 (5 bases). V lost 6 bases and J lost 7, with 15 bases in between. The germline CDR1 and CDR2 sequences are MNHEY and SVGAGI. The CDR3 contains 13 residues.

The rearrangement links TRBV28 to TRBJ2-3; perhaps TRBD2 as D (5 bases). The CDR3 covers 16 residues. Trimming removed 1 base from V and 0 bases from J, with 11 bases in between. Germline V lookup: CDR1 MDHEN, CDR2 SYDVKM. As DNA, the CDR3 is TGTGCCAGCAGTTTATCCGGCGGGCTGAGCACAGATACGCAGTATTTT. Translating gives CASSLSGGLSTDTQYF.